This TCR beta chain is drawn from a study of blood T cell repertoires in COVID-19. Looking at the study overall: The cDNA or gDNA used as material had been derived from T cells, B-cell-depleted T cells, or PBMCs.

The protocol was immunoSEQ multiplex PCR, while the TCRdb copy is restricted to in-frame clones and leaves out a portion. The sample has about 190,000 clones; less than 85% are singletons. This CDR3 contains 14 residues. Deletions cut 4 bases from V and 1 base from J, with 10 bases between. Germline loops: CDR1 KGHSH, CDR2 LQKENI. The sequence was collected from a woman between 45 and 60 years old with acute or convalescent COVID-19. The rearrangement uses TRBV18 and TRBJ1-1; tentative D call: TRBD1 (5 bases). The specimen was peripheral blood. The CDR3 protein is CASSLTETNTEAFF. The CDR3, as DNA: TGTGCCAGCTCACTGACAGAAACGAACACTGAAGCTTTCTTT.